This T cell receptor beta chain originates from a study of cytotoxic CD8 clonotypes in ibrutinib-treated CLL. Study-level information: Outcomes included approximately 25 partial and 2 complete responses; after median roughly 69 months, 14 stayed remitted and about 12 progressed. Samples showed on average approximately 260,000 productive templates and approximately 94,000 productive rearrangements. General study points: Ibrutinib response saw clonality rise, and progression saw it return toward baseline.

The V gene lost 5 bases and the J gene lost 7 bases, with 24 bases spanning the gap. The CDR3 consists of 16 residues. Per the germline V gene, CDR1 is SGHAT and CDR2 is FQNNGV. A remark on this clone: What it recognizes is unknown.

Method: immunoSEQ multiplex PCR; TCRdb's copy keeps in-frame clones and lacks some. The sample records 58,000 or so clones, roughly 57% being singletons. The receptor was derived from a human donor with chronic lymphocytic leukemia. The V and J genes are TRBV11-2 and TRBJ2-7, with D perhaps TRBD2 (6 bases). This material consisted of PBMCs, taken after 12 months of ibrutinib treatment. The CDR3 is CASSTLGDSPKLEQYF. Written as DNA, the CDR3 is TGTGCCAGCAGCACCTTGGGGGACTCCCCTAAGTTGGAGCAGTACTTC.